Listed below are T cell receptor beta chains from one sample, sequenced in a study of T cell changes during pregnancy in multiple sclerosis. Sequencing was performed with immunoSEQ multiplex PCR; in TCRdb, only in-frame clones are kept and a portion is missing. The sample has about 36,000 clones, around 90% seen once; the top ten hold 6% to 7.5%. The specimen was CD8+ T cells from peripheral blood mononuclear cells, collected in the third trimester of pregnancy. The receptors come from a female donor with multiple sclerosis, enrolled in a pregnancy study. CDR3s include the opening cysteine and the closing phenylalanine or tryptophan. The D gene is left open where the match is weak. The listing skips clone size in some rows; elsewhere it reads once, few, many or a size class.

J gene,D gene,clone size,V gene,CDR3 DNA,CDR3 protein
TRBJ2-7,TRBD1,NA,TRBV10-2,TGCGCCAGCAGTGTTGGGACAGGGATCAACGAGCAGTACTTC,CASSVGTGINEQYF
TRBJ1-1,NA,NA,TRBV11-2,TGTGCCAGCAGCCGTACTACAGGGTCGAACACTGAAGCTTTCTTT,CASSRTTGSNTEAFF
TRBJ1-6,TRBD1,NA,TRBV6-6,TGTGCCAGCAGTCCCGACAGGGGAATTTCACCCCTCCACTTT,CASSPDRGISPLHF
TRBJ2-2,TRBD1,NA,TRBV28,TGTGCCAGCAGTTTACAGGGGGAAGTATCCGGGGAGCTGTTTTTT,CASSLQGEVSGELFF
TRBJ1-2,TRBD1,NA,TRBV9,TGTGCCAGCAGCGTAGGCAGCCCACCCTTCCGGGACAGTATACTTACTAACTATGGCTACACCTTC,CASSVGSPPFRDSILTNYGYTF
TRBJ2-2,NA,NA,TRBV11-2,TGTGCCAGCAGCTTAGCTCCAAAGGAGGACACCGGGGAGCTGTTTTTT,CASSLAPKEDTGELFF
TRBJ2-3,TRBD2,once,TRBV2,TGTGCCAGCAGTGAGATACTAGCGGGGGAGAACACAGATACGCAGTATTTT,CASSEILAGENTDTQYF
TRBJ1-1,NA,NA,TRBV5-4,TGTGCCAGCAGCTTGGTTTCGGGACAAGAAGCTTTCTTT,CASSLVSGQEAFF
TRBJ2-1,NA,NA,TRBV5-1,TGCGCCAGCAGCTTGGCCCCTAGGATGGGTTCCCTTGGAAATGAGCAGTTCTTC,CASSLAPRMGSLGNEQFF
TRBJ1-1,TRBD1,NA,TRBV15,TGTGCCACCAGCAGAGACCCGGACAGGGTGAACACTGAAGCTTTCTTT,CATSRDPDRVNTEAFF
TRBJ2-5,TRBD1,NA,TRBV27,TGTGCCAGCAGTTTCCTCAGGGGGACAGAGACCCAGTACTTC,CASSFLRGTETQYF
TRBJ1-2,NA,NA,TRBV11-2,TGTGCCAGCAGCTCAACCGACAGCCGCGCGCGGGGAGACACCTTC,CASSSTDSRARGDTF
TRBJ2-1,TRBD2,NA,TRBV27,TGTGCCAGCAGTCGTTTGGCGGGGGTACACCCGGAGCGGGGATACAATGAGCAGTTCTTC,CASSRLAGVHPERGYNEQFF
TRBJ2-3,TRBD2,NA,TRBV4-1,TGCGCCAGCAGCCAAGGACCTAGCGGGGGGGTGCAAGATACGCAGTATTTT,CASSQGPSGGVQDTQYF
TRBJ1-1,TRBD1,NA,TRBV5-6,TGTGCCAGCAGCCACCCGGAGGGGACAGAGAACACTGAAGCTTTCTTT,CASSHPEGTENTEAFF
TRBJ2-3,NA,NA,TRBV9,TGTGCCAGCAGCGTACTTTCAGGGGCGATGAGCACAGATACGCAGTATTTT,CASSVLSGAMSTDTQYF
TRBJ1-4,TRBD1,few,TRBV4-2,TGTGCCAGCAGCCAAGATCCCGGGACAGGGAACGAAAAACTGTTTTTT,CASSQDPGTGNEKLFF
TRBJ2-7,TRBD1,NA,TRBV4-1,TGCGCCAGCAGCCAACTATCTCTAAGTTATGACAGGGGCTACGAGCAGTACTTC,CASSQLSLSYDRGYEQYF
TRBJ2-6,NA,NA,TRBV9,TGTGCCAGCAGCTCCTCCGGACAGACAAGCTCTGGGGCCAACGTCCTGACTTTC,CASSSSGQTSSGANVLTF
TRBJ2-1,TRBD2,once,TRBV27,TGTGCCAGCAGTGGGGGGGGGACGGTATACAATGAGCAGTTCTTC,CASSGGGTVYNEQFF
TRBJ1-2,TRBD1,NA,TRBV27,TGTGCCAGCAGTCCGTTTGGACAGGGCCTGTCCTTTGCGGGGGGCTACACCTTC,CASSPFGQGLSFAGGYTF
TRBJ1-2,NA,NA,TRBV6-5,TGTGCCACAAGGGCCTGGGGAGAGCATGGCTACACCTTC,CATRAWGEHGYTF
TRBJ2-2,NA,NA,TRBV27,TGTGCCAGCAGTTTATTATCCCCCCCTAGCAGGGGCACGAACACCGGGGAGCTGTTTTTT,CASSLLSPPSRGTNTGELFF
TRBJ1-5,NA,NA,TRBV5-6,TGTGCCAGCAGCTTGGCCGGAGCGGAGCCCCAGCATTTT,CASSLAGAEPQHF
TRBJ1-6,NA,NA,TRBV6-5,TGTGCCAGCAGTTACGTGTGGCCGGGTTCACCCCTCCACTTT,CASSYVWPGSPLHF
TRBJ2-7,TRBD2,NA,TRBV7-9,TGTGCCAGCAGCCCCCCCCGAGGGACTAGCTCCTACGAGCAGTACTTC,CASSPPRGTSSYEQYF
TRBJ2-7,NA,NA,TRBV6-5,TGTGCCAGCAGTTACTACAGGAACTACGAGCAGTACTTC,CASSYYRNYEQYF
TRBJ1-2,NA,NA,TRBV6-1,TGTGCCAACGGGAGGGGGGCCTATGGCTACACCTTC,CANGRGAYGYTF
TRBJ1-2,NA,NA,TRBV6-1,TGTGCCAGCAGTGAAGAAGGTTGGACAGCCGAAGTCATAACTTATGGCTACACCTTC,CASSEEGWTAEVITYGYTF
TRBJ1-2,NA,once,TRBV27,TGTGCCAGCAGTTTTCAGGGGCTGGGGGGCTACACCTTC,CASSFQGLGGYTF
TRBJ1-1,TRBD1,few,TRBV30,TGTGCCTGGAGTGGGGACAGGGAACTGAACACTGAAGCTTTCTTT,CAWSGDRELNTEAFF
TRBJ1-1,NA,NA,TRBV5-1,TGCGCCAGCAGCTACAGGGCGAACACTGAAGCTTTCTTT,CASSYRANTEAFF
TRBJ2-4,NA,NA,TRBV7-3,TGTGCCAGCAGCTTAAAGTTAGGAGGCATTCAGTACTTC,CASSLKLGGIQYF
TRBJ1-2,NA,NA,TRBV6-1,TGTGCCAGCAGATGGACAGAGCTCAGCTATGGCTACACCTTC,CASRWTELSYGYTF
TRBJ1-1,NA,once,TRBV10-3,TGTGCCATCAGTGATGGCGGGGGCACTGAAGCTTTCTTT,CAISDGGGTEAFF
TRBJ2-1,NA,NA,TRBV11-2,TGTGCCAGCAGCTGGGGCTGGTACAATGAGCAGTTCTTC,CASSWGWYNEQFF
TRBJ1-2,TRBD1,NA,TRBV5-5,TGTGCCAGCAGCTTATGGGACAGGGTGAATTTGGGGTATGGCTACACCTTC,CASSLWDRVNLGYGYTF
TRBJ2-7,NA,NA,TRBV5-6,TGTGCCAGCAGCCTAAAGGGGATCTCCTACGAGCAGTACTTC,CASSLKGISYEQYF
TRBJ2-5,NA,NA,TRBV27,TGTGCCAGCAGTTCCGGACTATACCAAGAGACCCAGTACTTC,CASSSGLYQETQYF
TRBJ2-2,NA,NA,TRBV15,TGTGCCACCAGAGCGCTTAGCCGTTTGTACACCGGGGAGCTGTTTTTT,CATRALSRLYTGELFF
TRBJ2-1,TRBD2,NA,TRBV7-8,TGTGCCAGCAGCTTGGGACTAGCGGGGGCCGTAAAAAGCTCCTACAATGAGCAGTTCTTC,CASSLGLAGAVKSSYNEQFF
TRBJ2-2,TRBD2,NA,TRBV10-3,TGTGCCATCAGTGCCCCACTAGCGGGGGTCAACACCGGGGAGCTGTTTTTT,CAISAPLAGVNTGELFF
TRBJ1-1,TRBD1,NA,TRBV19,TGTGCCAGTAGTATACTGACAGGGTCCTACACTGAAGCTTTCTTT,CASSILTGSYTEAFF
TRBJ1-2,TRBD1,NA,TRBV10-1,TGCGCCAGCAGTGAAGGGGGCAACTATGGCTACACCTTC,CASSEGGNYGYTF